The entry that follows covers one TCR beta chain sequence. TCRdb processed the 5' RACE reads anew with MiXCR; each CDR3 protein has one entry. This table has roughly 45,000 distinct CDR3 sequences, around 28% appearing once. Memory CD4+ T cells were sorted as CD4+CD45RO+CD25- cells. The CDR3 is 15 residues long. Germline values: CDR1 ENHRY, CDR2 SYGVKD. V lost 0 bases, J lost 6 bases, and 5 bases stayed unmatched. The receptor's source is a female donor with breast cancer. The chain recombines TRBV10-3 with TRBJ2-7; 10 nucleotides align to TRBD2. The sample consisted of tumor-infiltrating memory CD4+ T cells sorted from the breast tumor. Sample subset: memory CD4+ T cells, CD4+CD45RO+CD25-. In DNA, the CDR3 is TGTGCCATCAGTGAGTCGTTAGCGGGAGGTCGCGAGCAGTACTTC. Residues: CAISESLAGGREQYF.